The clone carrying this TCR beta chain was detected ten times or more. What it recognizes is unknown. This entry is derived from a study of CD8 T cells in ankylosing spondylitis. Findings and caveats of the study: Disease-linked clones were found to be CD8+ and relatively rare in peripheral blood. In ankylosing spondylitis blood, a motif of eight highly homologous TCR beta variants appeared characteristic. Clones linked to disease were reported to show significant enrichment in matched ankylosing spondylitis synovial fluid.

Germline CDR1 SQVTM, CDR2 ANQGSEA. The CDR3 runs 13 residues. V shed 8 bases, J shed 1 base, and the junction held 6 bases outside the gene matches. It was by quantitative 5'-RACE with molecular barcodes that TCR beta libraries were made. TCRdb called the 5' RACE reads again in MiXCR, with one record for every CDR3 protein. The repertoire holds approximately 540,000 distinct CDR3 sequences, with about an eighth as singletons. Sequenced input: blood, either unsorted or a sorted T cell fraction (not recorded which). The chain combines TRBV29-1 with TRBJ2-3; 7 bases match TRBD1. The TCR comes from a male donor with ankylosing spondylitis. CDR3 amino acids: CSLGQYGTDTQYF. CDR3 DNA: TGCAGCTTGGGACAGTACGGCACAGATACGCAGTATTTT.